A single sample is the source of the 3 T cell receptor beta chains below, sequenced in a study of shared clonotypes between healthy human individuals. Generated by immunoSEQ multiplex PCR, the TCRdb table keeps only in-frame clones and is missing some. The sample comprises roughly 680,000 clones, 55% to 80% of which are singletons, and roughly 1.8% rests with the top ten. Sample: memory CD4+ T cells sorted from blood. Described subset: CD45RA-negative fraction. The receptors come from a woman under 40 in good health.

The rearrangement links TRBV28 to TRBJ1-1, with 10 positions matching TRBD1. The germline V gene has CDR1 MDHEN and CDR2 SYDVKM. The CDR3 is 15 residues long. The V gene end was trimmed by 4 bases and the J gene end by 11 bases; junction bases not matched to a gene: 13. The CDR3 DNA follows: TGTGCCAGCAGTTCCCCGGGACAGGGGAATTTCGTTGCTTTCTTT. Translating it yields CASSSPGQGNFVAFF. The complete variable domain, with remaining parts taken from reference TRBV28 and TRBJ1-1, reads DVKVTQSSRYLVKRTGEKVFLECVQDMDHENMFWYRQDPGLGLRLIYFSYDVKMKEKGDIPEGYSVSREKKERFSLILESASTNQTSMYLCASSSPGQGNFVAFFGQGTRLTVV.

This chain connects TRBV7-9 to TRBJ2-5; 9 bases agree with TRBD2. The last part of the DNA fits TRBJ2-7 better; the J call may be wrong. Germline CDR1 is SEHNR and CDR2 is FQNEAQ (reference sequence). The CDR3 runs to 16 residues. CDR3 amino acids: CASSLLALAGNYEQYF. The CDR3 bases are TGTGCCAGCAGCTTACTCGCGCTAGCGGGAAACTACGAGCAGTACTTC.

This chain joins TRBV7-3 and TRBJ2-5; a weak D match, TRBD1 (6 bases). The J call may be incorrect, as the DNA end agrees better with TRBJ2-7. There are 15 residues in the CDR3. Per germline, CDR1 SGHTA and CDR2 FQGTGA. The CDR3 here is CASSKQGPPRGEQYF. For the CDR3, the DNA is TGTGCCAGCAGCAAACAGGGTCCCCCACGGGGCGAGCAGTACTTC.